A single sample gave rise to the 31 T cell receptor beta chains below, sequenced in a study of identical twins. MiXCR, run by TCRdb on the 5' RACE reads, gives a single entry per CDR3 protein. This table holds 350,000 to 450,000 distinct CDR3 sequences, around 20% found once. The sequencing sample was made of naive T cells sorted from blood. The origin of the receptors is a man aged 45-65 years in good health.

Only a few counts were recorded for this clonotype. This chain links TRBV4-1 with TRBJ2-7, with 10 bases aligning to TRBD1. The CDR3 has 16 residues. The V segment lost 1 base and the J segment 5 bases; nucleotides outside the gene matches: 8. The germline V gene encodes CDR1 MGHRA and CDR2 YSYEKL. The DNA for the CDR3 is TGCGCCAGCAGCCAAGTGTCGGGACAGGGGTTCAACGAGCAGTACTTC. It specifies CASSQVSGQGFNEQYF.

The V and J genes are TRBV6-2 or TRBV6-3 and TRBJ2-7; tentative D call: TRBD1 (5 bases). Per the germline V gene, CDR1 is MNHEY and CDR2 is SVGEGT. The CDR3 spans 15 residues. Trimming took off 8 bases at V and 6 bases at J, with 23 bases between the two ends. CDR3 coding DNA: TGTGCCAGCGAGAACCACAGGAATCACTTACTCGAGCAGTACTTC. It yields the protein CASENHRNHLLEQYF.

The table lists this clonotype with a few counts. The V and J genes are TRBV30 and TRBJ2-3, with 7 bases aligning to TRBD1. CDR1 and CDR2 from the germline V gene are GTSNPN and SVGIG (reference sequence). This CDR3 comprises 15 residues. V lost 4 bases to trimming and J lost 2 bases; unmatched junction nucleotides: 9. CDR3 coding DNA: TGTGCCTGGAAGGGGGCGCGGCACAACACAGATACGCAGTATTTT. It encodes CAWKGARHNTDTQYF.

V gene TRBV29-1 combines with J gene TRBJ2-7; 8 positions match TRBD1. The V and J ends lost 1 base and 0 bases, in that order; junction bases with no gene match: 5. Germline loops: CDR1 SQVTM, CDR2 ANQGSEA. The CDR3 length is 15 residues. DNA for the CDR3: TGCAGCGTTGAAGGGTGGACAGGGAGCTCCTACGAGCAGTACTTC. Translated: CSVEGWTGSSYEQYF.

V and J are TRBV20-1 and TRBJ2-7, with D unresolved. The V gene's germline CDR1 is DFQATT and CDR2 SNEGSKA (reference sequence). V was pared by 3 bases and J by 5 bases, with 5 bases between. The CDR3 runs to 10 residues. CDR3 DNA sequence: TGCAGTGCTAGTACCCACGAGCAGTACTTC. Encoded protein: CSASTHEQYF.

The V and J genes are TRBV4-1 and TRBJ2-1; D is ambiguous. V dropped 4 bases and J dropped 8 bases, with 18 bases sitting between them. CDR1 is MGHRA, CDR2 YSYEKL, per germline. The CDR3 runs 15 residues. This CDR3 is CASSLSASGGDEQFF. Written as DNA, the CDR3 is TGCGCCAGCAGCCTTTCGGCCTCGGGCGGCGATGAGCAGTTCTTC.

V gene TRBV10-3 combines with J gene TRBJ2-1, with 7 bases fitting TRBD2. Germline values: CDR1 ENHRY, CDR2 SYGVKD. Trimming cost V 2 bases and J 0 bases; bases outside gene matches: 4. The length of the CDR3 is 16 residues. The CDR3 loop reads CAISEPGLSSYNEQFF. CDR3 coding DNA: TGTGCCATCAGTGAGCCGGGACTAAGCTCCTACAATGAGCAGTTCTTC.

The V gene is TRBV7-9, the J gene TRBJ1-1; 10 nucleotides align to TRBD1. The trim removed 4 bases at V and 2 bases at J, leaving 7 bases unmatched. Germline CDR1 is SEHNR and CDR2 is FQNEAQ (reference sequence). This CDR3 comprises 16 residues. The CDR3 bases are TGTGCCAGCAGCTCGGGACAGGGGAGACTTAACACTGAAGCTTTCTTT. Its protein product is CASSSGQGRLNTEAFF. Full variable domain (rest looked up from reference TRBV7-9 and TRBJ1-1): DTGVSQNPRHKITKRGQNVTFRCDPISEHNRLYWYRQTLGQGPEFLTYFQNEAQLEKSRLLSDRFSAERPKGSFSTLEIQRTEQGDSAMYLCASSSGQGRLNTEAFFGQGTRLTVV.

The sample holds many counts of this clonotype. This chain connects TRBV5-1 to TRBJ1-1; D unclear. Germline loops: CDR1 SGHRS, CDR2 YFSETQ. Between the trimmed V and J ends, which lost 0 bases and 6 bases, there was a span of 6 bases. The CDR3 has 12 amino acids. CDR3 amino acids: CASSLEWPEAFF. The DNA of the CDR3 is TGCGCCAGCAGCTTGGAATGGCCTGAAGCTTTCTTT.

This clonotype was seen only a few times. The chain recombines TRBV15 with TRBJ2-7; the D gene could be TRBD1 or TRBD2 (6 bases each). Trimming shortened V by 6 bases and J by 4 bases, and 13 bases separated the two germline ends. CDR3 length: 13 residues. Germline V lookup: CDR1 LNHNV, CDR2 YYDKDF (reference sequence). This CDR3 reads CATSGGLLYEQYF. CDR3 nucleotides: TGTGCCACCAGTGGGGGGCTCCTTTACGAGCAGTACTTC.

This chain uses TRBV6-2 or TRBV6-3 with TRBJ2-3; 8 bases map to TRBD1. The CDR3 has 17 residues. Germline CDR1 reads MNHEY; CDR2 reads SVGEGT. The trim removed 0 bases at V and 4 bases at J, leaving 9 bases unmatched. CDR3 sequence (DNA): TGTGCCAGCAGTTACTCCAGGACAGGGAGGATTTCAGATACGCAGTATTTT. It is translated as CASSYSRTGRISDTQYF.

This clonotype was counted many times. The J gene is TRBJ1-6, the V gene TRBV4-1; 7 bases are a match to TRBD1. V trimming: 2 bases; J trimming: 7 bases; junction bases outside the gene matches: 8. This CDR3 has 16 residues. Looked up from germline, CDR1 is MGHRA and CDR2 is YSYEKL. The CDR3 region has the DNA TGCGCCAGCAGCCAAACCCCGACAGGGTGGAATTCACCCCTCCACTTT. This encodes CASSQTPTGWNSPLHF.

This clonotype turned up a few times. CDR3 nucleotides: TGTGCCAGCACATTACTGGGCAATCAGCCCCAGCATTTT. Protein: CASTLLGNQPQHF. This chain connects TRBV6-2 or TRBV6-3 to TRBJ1-5; D unclear. The CDR3 spans 13 residues. Germline loops: CDR1 MNHEY, CDR2 SVGEGT. V gave up 7 bases and J gave up 2 bases, with 9 bases separating them.

The genes are TRBV28 and TRBJ2-7; tentative D call: TRBD1 (6 bases). The CDR3 covers 14 residues. Trimming removed 6 bases at V and 6 bases at J, with 18 bases between. CDR1 MDHEN and CDR2 SYDVKM come from the germline V gene. DNA of the CDR3: TGTGCCAGCAGCTACTTCCCACAGGGTCGCGAGCAGTACTTC. This encodes CASSYFPQGREQYF. The full variable domain, its missing parts supplied by reference TRBV28 and TRBJ2-7, is DVKVTQSSRYLVKRTGEKVFLECVQDMDHENMFWYRQDPGLGLRLIYFSYDVKMKEKGDIPEGYSVSREKKERFSLILESASTNQTSMYLCASSYFPQGREQYFGPGTRLTVT.

The chain employs TRBV3-1 and TRBJ2-1; 11 nucleotides agree with TRBD2. This CDR3 region has 16 residues. The junction had 3 bases not matched to a gene; V was cut back by 1 base and J by 4 bases. Looked up from germline, CDR1 is LGHDT and CDR2 is YNNKEL (reference sequence). CDR3 sequence reads: CASSQVSGGAYNEQFF. Written as DNA, the CDR3 is TGTGCCAGCAGCCAAGTTAGCGGGGGGGCTTACAATGAGCAGTTCTTC.

This sequence joins TRBV7-2 and TRBJ2-1; 16 bases align to TRBD2. Unmatched junction bases numbered 6, after V lost 4 bases and J lost 9 bases. This CDR3 spans 16 amino acids. The germline V gene has CDR1 SGHTA and CDR2 FQGNSA. This CDR3 reads CASSYGTSGGVFEQFF. For the CDR3, the DNA is TGTGCCAGCAGCTACGGGACTAGCGGGGGGGTTTTTGAGCAGTTCTTC.

This clonotype was detected a few times. The chain uses TRBV7-9 and TRBJ2-5; D is perhaps TRBD1 (6 bases). This CDR3 has 16 amino acids. V dropped 3 bases and J dropped 2 bases, with 16 bases sitting between them. Germline V gene data show CDR1 as SEHNR and CDR2 as FQNEAQ (reference sequence). The CDR3 DNA follows: TGTGCCAGCAGCTTGGGGCCCACCGGACAGCAAGAGACCCAGTACTTC. This sequence encodes CASSLGPTGQQETQYF.

V and J are TRBV5-5 and TRBJ2-1; maybe TRBD2 (6 bases). This CDR3 is built from 14 residues. V was shortened by 4 bases and J by 5 bases, with 13 bases between the two germline ends. CDR1 SGHKS and CDR2 YYEKEE come from the germline V gene (reference sequence). CDR3 protein: CASSGFGGNNEQFF. CDR3 coding DNA: TGTGCCAGCAGCGGGTTCGGGGGAAACAATGAGCAGTTCTTC.

The chain is built from TRBV3-1 and TRBJ2-7; D uncertain. V was clipped by 4 bases and J by 6 bases, with 13 bases between them. Germline-derived CDR1 and CDR2 are LGHDT and YNNKEL (reference sequence). The CDR3 spans 13 residues. The CDR3 here is CASSPGAVAEQYF. CDR3 nucleotide sequence: TGTGCCAGCAGCCCGGGCGCTGTAGCCGAGCAGTACTTC.

This clonotype was picked up a small number of times. The V and J genes are TRBV21-1 and TRBJ1-6. TRBV21-1 is labeled a pseudogene. The CDR3 has 14 residues. The CDR3 DNA follows: TGTGCCAGCAGCAAAAGCAGCCTAAATTCACCCCTCCACTTT. This codes for CASSKSSLNSPLHF.

In its sample, this clonotype was seen many times. The rearrangement uses TRBV9 and TRBJ2-1, with D perhaps TRBD2 (5 bases). Germline-derived CDR1 and CDR2 are SGDLS and YYNGEE. Trimming cost V 3 bases and J 9 bases, with 7 bases left between them. This CDR3 contains 11 residues. CDR3 protein: CASSASSEQFF. As DNA, the CDR3 is TGTGCCAGCAGCGCTAGCAGTGAGCAGTTCTTC.

This CDR3 reads CASSLRQSSTNEKLFF. CDR3 coding DNA: TGCGCCAGCAGCCTCCGACAATCTTCCACTAATGAAAAACTGTTTTTT. The chain uses TRBV4-1 and TRBJ1-4; D call uncertain. V gave up 4 bases and J gave up 2 bases, with 14 bases separating them. CDR1 and CDR2 from the germline V gene are MGHRA and YSYEKL. The CDR3 runs to 16 residues.

This clonotype has a count of ten or more. This rearrangement joins TRBV9 to TRBJ2-1; 9 bases line up with TRBD2. CDR1 SGDLS and CDR2 YYNGEE come from the germline V gene. The CDR3 has 18 amino acids. The J segment lost 5 bases and the V segment lost 1 base, leaving 13 bases of the junction unmatched. CDR3 amino acids: CASSVPSSGDEAHNEQFF. CDR3 nucleotides: TGTGCCAGCAGCGTACCGTCTAGCGGGGATGAGGCCCACAATGAGCAGTTCTTC.

The chain recombines TRBV12-3 or TRBV12-4 with TRBJ2-5; 9 bases fit TRBD2. Germline trimming cut 7 bases from V and 1 base from J; bases unmatched to any gene: 7. CDR3 size: 15 residues. In nucleotides, the CDR3 is TGTGCCAGCAACATGGTAGCGGGGGTCCAAGAGACCCAGTACTTC. Its translation: CASNMVAGVQETQYF.

The chain couples TRBV5-4 to TRBJ2-7, with 9 bases that match TRBD1. The junction had 5 bases not matched to a gene; V was cut back by 3 bases and J by 4 bases. The CDR3 is made up of 14 amino acids. Germline V gene data show CDR1 as SGHNT and CDR2 as YYREEE (reference sequence). The CDR3 here is CASSSTGGGYEQYF. The CDR3 DNA reads as TGTGCCAGCAGCTCGACAGGGGGTGGGTACGAGCAGTACTTC. The entire variable domain, with the rest obtained from reference TRBV5-4 and TRBJ2-7, is as follows: ETGVTQSPTHLIKTRGQQVTLRCSSQSGHNTVSWYQQALGQGPQFIFQYYREEENGRGNFPPRFSGLQFPNYSSELNVNALELDDSALYLCASSSTGGGYEQYFGPGTRLTVT.

This clonotype was seen many times. The chain links TRBV6-1 to TRBJ1-2; D is possibly TRBD1 (5 bases). The CDR3 has 16 residues. Trimming pared 2 bases from V and 8 bases from J, leaving 21 bases between. The V gene's germline CDR1 is MNHNS and CDR2 SASEGT. The CDR3 bases are TGTGCCAGCAGTGAAATTTTGGCAGGGAATTACGAGGGCTACACCTTC. It codes for CASSEILAGNYEGYTF.

This clonotype was counted ten times or more. This chain joins TRBV29-1 and TRBJ2-3; 7 bases fit TRBD1. This CDR3 is 15 amino acids long. CDR1 and CDR2 (germline): SQVTM, ANQGSEA. The V gene end was trimmed by 0 bases and the J gene end by 1 base; junction bases not matched to a gene: 4. Here the CDR3 DNA reads TGCAGCGTTGAAGATAAGGGGGCAGGCACAGATACGCAGTATTTT. Its translation is CSVEDKGAGTDTQYF.

Concerning this clonotype itself: This could be a read error, since a much larger clone is one nucleotide away. CDR3 loop: CASSPSSGGTHKYF. In DNA, the CDR3 is TGTGCCAGCAGTCCGTCTAGCGGGGGTACCCATAAGTACTTC. The chain couples TRBV6-2 or TRBV6-3 to TRBJ2-4, with TRBD2 identical over 10 bases. Losses at the gene ends were 5 bases for V and 14 bases for J; bases not matched to a gene: 12. The CDR3 has 14 residues. In germline, CDR1 is MNHEY, CDR2 SVGEGT.

The V call is TRBV28, the J call TRBJ2-7; tentatively, D is TRBD2 (5 bases). CDR1 is MDHEN and CDR2 is SYDVKM in the germline V gene. Trimming stripped 8 bases from V and 6 bases from J, with 20 bases between. The CDR3 covers 14 residues. DNA of the CDR3: TGTGCCAGCCAAAGGTGGGGTCCTGGAGGCGAGCAGTACTTC. Residues: CASQRWGPGGEQYF.

The J gene is TRBJ1-2, the V gene TRBV6-2 or TRBV6-3; D is uncertain. The CDR3 runs to 13 residues. CDR1 is MNHEY and CDR2 is SVGEGT in the germline V gene. The V end was cut by 6 bases, the J end by 3 bases, with 11 bases between. CDR3: CASSLSEDYGYTF. The CDR3, as DNA: TGTGCCAGCAGCCTCAGTGAAGACTATGGCTACACCTTC.

In this sample, this clonotype turned up a few times. The CDR3 reads CSAREPNTEAFF. The CDR3 coding sequence is TGCAGTGCTAGGGAGCCGAACACTGAAGCTTTCTTT. The J gene is TRBJ1-1, the V gene TRBV20-1; D is uncertain. Deletions cut 3 bases from V and 1 base from J, with 6 bases between. CDR1 is DFQATT, CDR2 SNEGSKA, per germline (reference sequence). The CDR3 contains 12 residues.